What follows are 18 T cell receptor beta chains derived from one specimen sequenced in a study of T cells in Graves' hyperthyroidism and ophthalmopathy. The CDR3 regions of TCR beta were amplified from RNA transcripts. RT-PCR in the first round (using the HTBI primer set) targeted the TCR CDR3. TCRdb passed the multiplex PCR reads through MiXCR, listing each CDR3 protein once. Of hundreds of thousands of distinct CDR3 sequences listed, roughly 15% were seen once; the top ten hold roughly 10%. The specimen was blood. The receptors originated from a woman under 30 with Graves' hyperthyroidism.

This clonotype has ten or more counts. The J gene is TRBJ2-2, the V gene TRBV3-1, with 11 positions matching TRBD1. This CDR3 comprises 14 residues. The J segment lost 1 base and the V segment lost 8 bases, leaving 0 bases of the junction unmatched. Looked up from germline, CDR1 is LGHDT and CDR2 is YNNKEL (reference sequence). Written as DNA, the CDR3 is TGTGCCAGCGGGACAGGGGGGAACACCGGGGAGCTGTTTTTT. Translated: CASGTGGNTGELFF.

This clonotype was counted ten times or more. V usage is TRBV6-2 or TRBV6-3 and J usage is TRBJ2-1; 9 nucleotides line up with TRBD2. The CDR3 sequence is 17 residues long. Germline V lookup: CDR1 MNHEY, CDR2 SVGEGT. Trimming at V came to 5 bases and at J to 3 bases, leaving 11 bases not matched to a gene. The DNA of the CDR3 is TGTGCCAGCAGTCGCCCACTCGCGGGAGGGGGCTACAATGAGCAGTTCTTC. It specifies CASSRPLAGGGYNEQFF.

In this sample, this clonotype turned up a few times. The chain has TRBV5-4 and TRBJ2-1; D is unclear. CDR1 is SGHNT and CDR2 is YYREEE in the germline V gene (reference sequence). CDR3 size: 14 residues. Trimming took off 0 bases at V and 9 bases at J, with 13 bases between the two ends. The CDR3 coding sequence is TGTGCCAGCAGCTTGGCCCGAGAAAGCAGTGAGCAGTTCTTC. Encoded protein: CASSLARESSEQFF.

The chain couples TRBV27 to TRBJ1-3, with D unclear. The V gene's germline CDR1 is MNHEY and CDR2 SMNVEV (reference sequence). V was shortened by 8 bases and J by 9 bases, with 17 bases between the two germline ends. This CDR3 comprises 13 residues. CDR3 sequence reads: CASWPSPGSTIYF. DNA of the CDR3: TGTGCCAGCTGGCCCTCCCCGGGCAGCACCATATATTTT.

In this sample, this clonotype turned up many times. The V call is TRBV7-9, the J call TRBJ2-1; 10 nucleotides line up with TRBD2. Germline CDR1 SEHNR, CDR2 FQNEAQ (reference sequence). V lost 5 bases to trimming and J lost 5 bases; unmatched junction nucleotides: 6. The CDR3 has 15 residues. CDR3 DNA: TGTGCCAGCAGCCCCCGGACTAGCGGAAACAATGAGCAGTTCTTC. Its protein is CASSPRTSGNNEQFF.

This clonotype was observed a handful of times. The CDR3 nucleotides read TGTGCCAGCTCACCTGGACTAGCGAGGGACATTCAGTACTTC. Its protein is CASSPGLARDIQYF. V and J are TRBV18 and TRBJ2-4; the match to TRBD2 covers 9 bases. The CDR3 is 14 amino acids. V dropped 3 bases and J dropped 8; count of bases not matched to a gene: 5. CDR1 and CDR2 (germline): KGHSH, LQKENI. Supplemented by reference TRBV18 and TRBJ2-4, the full variable domain reads NAGVMQNPRHLVRRRGQEARLRCSPMKGHSHVYWYRQLPEEGLKFMVYLQKENIIDESGMPKERFSAEFPKEGPSILRIQQVVRGDSAAYFCASSPGLARDIQYFGAGTRLSVL.

This clonotype was observed many times. This chain links TRBV2 with TRBJ1-5; a possible D gene is TRBD1 (6 bases). Germline V CDR1 and CDR2: SNHLY, FYNNEI. V gave up 7 bases and J gave up 6 bases, with 13 bases separating them. The CDR3 runs to 13 residues. This CDR3 is CASNEGGFQPQHF. Written as DNA, the CDR3 is TGTGCCAGCAACGAAGGGGGTTTTCAGCCCCAGCATTTT.

This chain joins TRBV7-8 and TRBJ2-7; TRBD1 agrees at 8 bases. This CDR3 is 16 amino acids long. Germline-derived CDR1 and CDR2 are SGHVS and FQNEAQ. Trimming cost V 6 bases and J 4 bases; bases outside gene matches: 14. The CDR3 sequence: CASRQPPWTGSYEQYF. CDR3 nucleotides: TGTGCCAGCAGACAACCACCATGGACAGGGAGTTACGAGCAGTACTTC.

The chain carries TRBV9 and TRBJ2-1; D gene unclear. The length of the CDR3 is 15 residues. V was trimmed by 2 bases and J by 5 bases, leaving 14 bases between them. Germline V gene lookup returns CDR1 SGDLS and CDR2 YYNGEE. CDR3 sequence (DNA): TGTGCCAGCAGCGTTGGGCCATTCCTTGACAATGAGCAGTTCTTC. This codes for CASSVGPFLDNEQFF.

This clonotype was recorded many times. The genes are TRBV28 and TRBJ2-1; D might be TRBD2 (5 bases). The CDR3 contains 15 residues. In germline, CDR1 is MDHEN, CDR2 SYDVKM. V shed 6 bases and J shed 4 bases, with 16 bases lying between them. CDR3: CASSSPITGYNEQFF. As DNA, the CDR3 is TGTGCCAGCAGCTCTCCGATTACGGGGTACAATGAGCAGTTCTTC. The whole variable domain, remainder taken from reference TRBV28 and TRBJ2-1, is DVKVTQSSRYLVKRTGEKVFLECVQDMDHENMFWYRQDPGLGLRLIYFSYDVKMKEKGDIPEGYSVSREKKERFSLILESASTNQTSMYLCASSSPITGYNEQFFGPGTRLTVL.

This clonotype appeared many times. The chain uses TRBV7-3 and TRBJ2-1; TRBD2 matches 13 bases. With V trimmed by 5 bases and J by 6 bases, 4 bases remained unmatched. Germline V gene sequence: CDR1 SGHTA, CDR2 FQGTGA. This CDR3 is 15 amino acids long. CDR3 residues: CASSAGLAGINEQFF. The CDR3 region has the DNA TGTGCCAGCAGCGCGGGACTAGCGGGAATCAATGAGCAGTTCTTC.

This sequence joins TRBV6-1 and TRBJ2-6; 8 nucleotides align to TRBD1. V dropped 7 bases and J dropped 1; count of bases not matched to a gene: 3. This CDR3 is built from 15 residues. CDR1 is MNHNS, CDR2 SASEGT, per germline. This CDR3 reads CASNRQGSGANVLTF. The CDR3 region has the DNA TGTGCCAGCAACAGACAGGGGTCTGGGGCCAACGTCCTGACTTTC.

The chain uses TRBV7-8 and TRBJ2-3; 8 bases agree with TRBD1. The CDR3 has 16 residues. Per germline, CDR1 SGHVS and CDR2 FQNEAQ. V lost 3 bases and J lost 4; bases outside the gene matches: 9. CDR3 amino acids: CASSFGFRGRADTQYF. The DNA for the CDR3 is TGTGCCAGCAGCTTTGGTTTCAGGGGGCGAGCAGATACGCAGTATTTT.

This clonotype was recorded a few times. The V gene is TRBV5-1, the J gene TRBJ2-3, with 8 bases fitting TRBD2. V lost 0 bases, J lost 1 base, and 4 bases stayed unmatched. The CDR3 covers 16 residues. Germline CDR1 SGHRS, CDR2 YFSETQ. In DNA form, the CDR3 reads TGCGCCAGCAGCTTGGTGCTAGCGGGTCGCACAGATACGCAGTATTTT. Translated: CASSLVLAGRTDTQYF. The whole variable domain, remainder taken from reference TRBV5-1 and TRBJ2-3, is KAGVTQTPRYLIKTRGQQVTLSCSPISGHRSVSWYQQTPGQGLQFLFEYFSETQRNKGNFPGRFSGRQFSNSRSEMNVSTLELGDSALYLCASSLVLAGRTDTQYFGPGTRLTVL.

There are many counts of this clonotype. The V gene is TRBV6-1, the J gene TRBJ2-3; TRBD2 agrees at 7 bases. The CDR3 is 14 amino acids. Germline CDR1 MNHNS, CDR2 SASEGT. The junction had 3 bases not matched to a gene; V was cut back by 6 bases and J by 0 bases. CDR3 amino acids: CASRSLASTDTQYF. CDR3 nucleotide sequence: TGTGCCAGCAGATCACTAGCGAGCACAGATACGCAGTATTTT.

This sequence joins TRBV7-9 and TRBJ2-5; D is ambiguous. Germline loops: CDR1 SEHNR, CDR2 FQNEAQ (reference sequence). V was clipped by 4 bases and J by 4 bases, with 13 bases between them. The CDR3 loop spans 14 amino acids. CDR3 sequence: CASSSSPSPETQYF. Written as DNA, the CDR3 is TGTGCCAGCAGCTCGTCGCCCTCTCCAGAGACCCAGTACTTC.

This clonotype was picked up many times. This sequence joins TRBV13 and TRBJ2-3; tentative D call: TRBD1 (6 bases). The V gene lost 4 bases and the J gene lost 2 bases, with 16 bases spanning the gap. The CDR3 runs to 16 residues. CDR1 PRHDT and CDR2 FYEKMQ come from the germline V gene (reference sequence). The CDR3 nucleotides are TGTGCCAGCAGCTCATCGACGGGACAAATCACAGATACGCAGTATTTT. This translates into CASSSSTGQITDTQYF.

This clonotype was seen ten or more times. The rearrangement joins TRBV18 to TRBJ2-1; D perhaps matches TRBD2 (5 bases). Germline-derived CDR1 and CDR2 are KGHSH and LQKENI. The CDR3 is 15 amino acids. The ends were cut back, 0 bases at V and 6 bases at J, with 12 bases in the middle. The CDR3 region is CASSPPITRLNEQFF. The CDR3 DNA sequence: TGTGCCAGCTCACCACCGATTACTAGACTCAATGAGCAGTTCTTC.